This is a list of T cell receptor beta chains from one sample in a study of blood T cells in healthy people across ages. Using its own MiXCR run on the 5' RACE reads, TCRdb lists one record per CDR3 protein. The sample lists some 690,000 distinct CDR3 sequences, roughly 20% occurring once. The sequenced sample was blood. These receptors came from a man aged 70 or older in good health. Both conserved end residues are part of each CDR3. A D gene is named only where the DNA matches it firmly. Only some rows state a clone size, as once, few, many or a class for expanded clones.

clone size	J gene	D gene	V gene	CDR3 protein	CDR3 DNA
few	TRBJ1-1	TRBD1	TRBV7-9	CASSLGETGGSTEAFF	TGTGCCAGCAGCTTAGGAGAGACAGGGGGAAGCACTGAAGCTTTCTTT
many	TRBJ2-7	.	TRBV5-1	CASSLTRDVGEQYF	TGCGCCAGCAGCTTAACCAGGGACGTTGGCGAGCAGTACTTC
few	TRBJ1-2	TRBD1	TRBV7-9	CASSLEGQGNGYTF	TGTGCCAGCAGCTTAGAGGGACAGGGGAATGGCTACACCTTC
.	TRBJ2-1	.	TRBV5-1	CASSLGPISVNEQFF	TGCGCCAGCAGCTTGGGTCCTATATCGGTCAATGAGCAGTTCTTC
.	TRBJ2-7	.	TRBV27	CASSFLRIWTDYEQHF	TGTGCCAGCAGTTTCCTCCGTATCTGGACAGACTACGAGCAGCACTTC
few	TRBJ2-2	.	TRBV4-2	CASSQDWTGELFF	TGTGCCAGCAGCCAAGATTGGACCGGGGAGCTGTTTTTT
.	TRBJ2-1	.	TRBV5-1	CASIPVGVPGENEQFF	TGCGCCAGCATCCCAGTCGGGGTCCCTGGGGAGAATGAGCAGTTCTTC
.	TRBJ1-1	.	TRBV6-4	CASSTEVNTEAFF	TGTGCCAGCAGTACAGAGGTGAACACTGAAGCTTTCTTT
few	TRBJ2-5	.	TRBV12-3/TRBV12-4	CASSSTGTETQYF	TGTGCCAGCAGTTCCACCGGGACAGAGACCCAGTACTTC
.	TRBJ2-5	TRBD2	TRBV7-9	CASSLALSSGAETQYF	TGTGCCAGCAGCTTAGCTCTGTCTAGCGGGGCGGAGACCCAGTACTTC
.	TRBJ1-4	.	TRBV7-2	CASSLGGKLGEKLFF	TGTGCCAGCAGCTTAGGGGGGAAGCTTGGTGAAAAACTGTTTTTT
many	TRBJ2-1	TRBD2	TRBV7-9	CASIPSGSTNEQFF	TGTGCCAGCATCCCTAGCGGGAGTACCAATGAGCAGTTCTTC
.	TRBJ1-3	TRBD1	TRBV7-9	CASSRSDRGYF	TGTGCCAGCAGCCGTTCGGACAGGGGATATTTT
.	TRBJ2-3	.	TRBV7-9	CASSALRGTTDTQYF	TGTGCCAGCAGCGCCCTGAGGGGGACCACAGATACGCAGTATTTT
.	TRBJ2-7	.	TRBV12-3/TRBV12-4	CASRRESNSYEQYF	TGTGCCAGCAGACGAGAGAGTAACTCCTACGAGCAGTACTTC
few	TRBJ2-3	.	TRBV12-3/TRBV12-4	CADRGSAGDTQYF	TGTGCTGACAGAGGCAGCGCCGGAGATACGCAGTATTTT
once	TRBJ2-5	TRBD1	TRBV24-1	CATSDLLGGSETQYF	TGTGCCACCAGTGATTTGTTAGGGGGCTCGGAGACCCAGTACTTC
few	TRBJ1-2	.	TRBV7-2	CASKGEGQYGYTF	TGTGCCAGCAAAGGAGAGGGGCAATATGGCTACACCTTC
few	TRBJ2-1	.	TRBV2	CASSGRGVEQFF	TGTGCCAGCAGTGGCAGGGGGGTTGAGCAGTTCTTC
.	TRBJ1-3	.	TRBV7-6	CASSLGGARRVSGNTIYF	TGTGCCAGCAGCCTCGGAGGGGCGCGAAGAGTCTCTGGAAACACCATATATTTT
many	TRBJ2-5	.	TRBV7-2	CASSLVVQETQYF	TGCGCCAGCAGCTTGGTTGTCCAAGAGACCCAGTACTTC
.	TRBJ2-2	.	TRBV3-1	CASSLRGYTGELFF	TGTGCCAGCAGCCTCCGAGGGTATACCGGGGAGCTGTTTTTT
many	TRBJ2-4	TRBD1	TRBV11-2	CASTIQGAAKNIQYF	TGTGCCAGCACCATACAGGGGGCCGCCAAAAACATTCAGTACTTC
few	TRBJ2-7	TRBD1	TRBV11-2	CASSLVARGNYEQYF	TGTGCCAGCAGCTTAGTTGCCAGGGGGAACTACGAGCAGTACTTC
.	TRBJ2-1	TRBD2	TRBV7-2	CASSTASGSLYNEQFF	TGTGCCAGCAGCACCGCTAGCGGGAGTTTATACAATGAGCAGTTCTTC
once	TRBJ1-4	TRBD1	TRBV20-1	CSARPGQGGGEKLFF	TGCAGTGCTAGACCGGGACAGGGTGGCGGGGAAAAACTGTTTTTT
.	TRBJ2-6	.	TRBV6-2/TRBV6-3	CASIPSGANVLTF	TGTGCCAGCATTCCCTCTGGGGCCAACGTCCTGACTTTC
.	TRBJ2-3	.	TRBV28	CASSPYRADTQYF	TGTGCCAGCAGTCCCTACCGGGCAGATACGCAGTATTTT
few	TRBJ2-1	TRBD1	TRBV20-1	CSARPWQGAWEQFF	TGCAGTGCTAGACCGTGGCAGGGGGCTTGGGAGCAGTTCTTC
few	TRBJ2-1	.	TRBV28	CASSTPAPGGRQFF	TGTGCCAGCAGTACCCCTGCCCCAGGGGGGAGGCAGTTCTTC
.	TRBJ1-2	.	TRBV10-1	CASSGDYGYTF	TGCGCCAGCAGTGGTGACTATGGCTACACCTTC
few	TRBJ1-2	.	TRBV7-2	CASSKSRTHYGYTF	TGTGCCAGCAGCAAATCCCGGACACACTATGGCTACACCTTC
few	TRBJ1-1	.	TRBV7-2	CASSSSLWSGEAFF	TGTGCCAGCAGCTCCTCCCTATGGAGCGGTGAAGCTTTCTTT
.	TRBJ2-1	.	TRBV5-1	CASSLDRRAYNEQFF	TGCGCCAGCAGCTTGGACCGGAGGGCTTACAATGAGCAGTTCTTC
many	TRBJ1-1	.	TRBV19	CASMYRPGRAFF	TGTGCCAGTATGTACAGACCCGGTCGCGCTTTCTTT
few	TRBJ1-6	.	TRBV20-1	CSARRGDNSPLHF	TGCAGTGCTAGGAGGGGAGATAATTCACCCCTCCACTTT
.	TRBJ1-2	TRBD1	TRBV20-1	CSAVGQEGHGYTF	TGCAGTGCTGTTGGACAGGAAGGGCATGGCTACACCTTC
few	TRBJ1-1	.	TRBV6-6	CASSYEGREAFF	TGTGCCAGCAGTTACGAGGGTCGGGAAGCTTTCTTT
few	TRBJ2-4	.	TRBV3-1	CASVGAGYNIQYF	TGTGCCAGCGTCGGGGCAGGGTACAACATTCAGTACTTC
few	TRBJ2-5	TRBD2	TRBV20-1	CSARDRKLAVKETQYF	TGCAGTGCTAGAGATCGGAAACTAGCGGTGAAAGAGACCCAGTACTTC
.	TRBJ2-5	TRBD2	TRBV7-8	CASTSFGQGGKETQYF	TGTGCCAGCACCAGTTTCGGGCAGGGAGGGAAAGAGACCCAGTACTTC
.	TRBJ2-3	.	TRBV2	CASRLQASTDTQYF	TGTGCCAGCAGGTTACAGGCTAGCACAGATACGCAGTATTTT
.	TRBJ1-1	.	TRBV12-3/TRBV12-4	CASSFGMSNAEAFF	TGTGCCAGCAGTTTCGGTATGAGTAACGCTGAAGCTTTCTTT
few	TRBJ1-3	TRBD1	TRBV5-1	CASSPRQGIGGNTIYF	TGCGCCAGCAGCCCACGACAGGGAATCGGTGGAAACACCATATATTTT
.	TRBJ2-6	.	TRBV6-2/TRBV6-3	CASRPEGFSGANVLTF	TGTGCCAGCAGACCCGAGGGGTTCTCTGGGGCCAACGTCCTGACTTTC
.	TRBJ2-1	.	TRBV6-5	CASMDGNYGEQFF	TGTGCCAGCATGGACGGGAACTACGGGGAGCAGTTCTTC
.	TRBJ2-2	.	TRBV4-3	CASSQDSRTPNPFITGELFF	TGCGCCAGCAGCCAAGATAGTCGGACCCCCAACCCCTTTATCACCGGGGAGCTGTTTTTT
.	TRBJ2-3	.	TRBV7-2	CASSTGQTRTDTQYF	TGTGCCAGCAGCACGGGTCAAACACGCACAGATACGCAGTATTTT
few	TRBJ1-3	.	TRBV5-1	CASSEAQGSGNTIYF	TGCGCCAGCAGTGAGGCACAGGGTTCTGGAAACACCATATATTTT
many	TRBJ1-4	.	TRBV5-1	CASSFGLNEKLFF	TGCGCCAGCAGCTTTGGACTTAATGAAAAACTGTTTTTT
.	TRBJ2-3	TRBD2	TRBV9	CASSSTSTSDTQYF	TGTGCCAGCAGCTCGACTAGCACATCAGATACGCAGTATTTT
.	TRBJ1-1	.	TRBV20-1	CSARSTGQGRDTGAFF	TGCAGTGCTAGATCCACGGGGCAGGGAAGGGACACTGGAGCTTTCTTT
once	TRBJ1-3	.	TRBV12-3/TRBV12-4	CASTTGNTIYF	TGTGCCAGCACGACGGGAAACACCATATATTTT
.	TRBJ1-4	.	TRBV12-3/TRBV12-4	CASSFEGLYEKLFF	TGTGCCAGCAGTTTCGAGGGTCTGTATGAAAAACTGTTTTTT
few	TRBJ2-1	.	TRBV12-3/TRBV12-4	CASSRGQGQFF	TGTGCCAGCAGTAGAGGGCAGGGGCAGTTCTTC